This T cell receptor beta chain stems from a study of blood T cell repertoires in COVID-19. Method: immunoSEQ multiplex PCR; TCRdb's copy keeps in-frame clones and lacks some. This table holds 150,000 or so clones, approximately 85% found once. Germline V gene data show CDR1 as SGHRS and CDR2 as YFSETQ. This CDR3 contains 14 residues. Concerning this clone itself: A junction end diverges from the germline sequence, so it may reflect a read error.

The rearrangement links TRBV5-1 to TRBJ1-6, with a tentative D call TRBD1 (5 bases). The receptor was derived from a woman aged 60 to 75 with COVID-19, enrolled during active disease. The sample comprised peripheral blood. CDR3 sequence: CASSLDTPWGEVEF. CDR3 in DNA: TGCGCCAGCAGCTTGGACACCCCCTGGGGGGAAGTCGAGTTT.